The 10 T cell receptor beta chains presented below share a single source sample, sequenced in a study of T cell repertoires in cytomegalovirus infection. TCRdb re-called the reads with MiXCR, one entry per CDR3 protein. The sample lists over 85,000 distinct CDR3 sequences, approximately 17% occurring once. The source material was PBMCs. The receptors stem from a human donor in good health (CMV status not recorded). Some clones in this sample may be carry-over from other donors' samples.

The chain employs TRBV30 and TRBJ2-3; 16 bases agree with TRBD2. The V segment lost 8 bases and the J segment 4 bases; nucleotides outside the gene matches: 3. CDR3 size: 14 residues. Germline CDR1 is GTSNPN and CDR2 is SVGIG (reference sequence). The chain's CDR3 is CAQGLAGGPDTQYF. Here the CDR3 DNA reads TGTGCCCAGGGACTAGCGGGGGGGCCAGATACGCAGTATTTT.

This clonotype was seen more than once but under ten times. The chain carries TRBV29-1 and TRBJ1-2, with D tentatively TRBD1 (5 bases). This CDR3 comprises 14 residues. V was shortened by 0 bases and J by 6 bases, with 14 bases between the two germline ends. Germline V lookup: CDR1 SQVTM, CDR2 ANQGSEA. This CDR3 reads CSVEDPTGRHGYTF. The CDR3 DNA is TGCAGCGTTGAAGACCCCACAGGACGTCATGGCTACACCTTC.

V is TRBV30 and J is TRBJ1-1, with D uncertain. Germline lookup yields CDR1 GTSNPN and CDR2 SVGIG (reference sequence). The CDR3 totals 17 residues. V gave up 0 bases and J gave up 2 bases, with 19 bases separating them. The CDR3 DNA follows: TGTGCCTGGAGTGTACAAAGGACGCTCTTTTCTAACACTGAAGCTTTCTTT. It translates to CAWSVQRTLFSNTEAFF.

Notes on this clonotype: Without the conserved terminal phenylalanine or tryptophan, this CDR3 likely stems from a read error. The limits of the CDR3 on the DNA are not certain, so only TCRdb's listed CDR3 is given. The V and J genes are TRBV11-2 and TRBJ1-2; TRBD1 reflects the table's D call only, with no check against the DNA. CDR1 is SGHAT, CDR2 FQNNGV, per germline. The CDR3 length is 9 residues, termini included. The CDR3 is CASSLDRVV.

This clonotype was seen at least ten times. The V call is TRBV7-2, the J call TRBJ2-2; D might be TRBD1 (5 bases). The V gene lost 3 bases and the J gene lost 5 bases, with 13 bases spanning the gap. The CDR3 length is 15 residues. Germline assignment: CDR1 SGHTA and CDR2 FQGNSA. Written as DNA, the CDR3 is TGTGCCAGCAGCTTGACAGCCTCTTGGACCGGGGAGCTGTTTTTT. This sequence encodes CASSLTASWTGELFF.

This chain joins TRBV28 and TRBJ1-1; the D gene is possibly TRBD1 (6 bases). This CDR3 region has 13 residues. V lost 5 bases, J lost 11 bases, and 18 bases lay in between. Germline V gives CDR1 MDHEN, CDR2 SYDVKM. This chain's CDR3 is CASSTQGVGWAFF. DNA for the CDR3: TGTGCCAGCAGTACACAGGGAGTAGGGTGGGCTTTCTTT.

This clonotype appeared many times. The chain is built from TRBV7-2 and TRBJ2-7; D ambiguous. The CDR3 runs 12 residues. Germline V gene lookup returns CDR1 SGHTA and CDR2 FQGNSA. V dropped 5 bases and J dropped 0 bases, with 5 bases sitting between them. The CDR3 nucleotides read TGTGCCAGCAGCCCCAACTCCTACGAGCAGTACTTC. Residues: CASSPNSYEQYF.

This clonotype occurred many times. The chain links TRBV7-8 to TRBJ2-5; D is undetermined. Germline CDR1 is SGHVS and CDR2 is FQNEAQ. The V gene lost 7 bases and the J gene lost 5 bases, with 11 bases spanning the gap. There are 12 residues in the CDR3. CDR3 nucleotides: TGTGCCAGCACCATAATAGGGGAGACCCAGTACTTC. It yields the protein CASTIIGETQYF.

This clonotype was observed many times. The rearrangement links TRBV28 to TRBJ2-7, with a possible D match to TRBD1 (5 bases). The germline V gene encodes CDR1 MDHEN and CDR2 SYDVKM. CDR3 size: 13 residues. V was cut by 0 bases and J by 9 bases, with 12 bases left in between. The CDR3 nucleotides are TGTGCCAGCAGTTTATGGGACACTGATCGGCAGTACTTC. Residues: CASSLWDTDRQYF.

This clonotype showed up many times. The junction departs from germline at one end; a sequencing error may be responsible. This chain uses TRBV7-2 with TRBJ2-3; 12 bases line up with TRBD2. The CDR3 covers 13 residues. Germline V gene lookup returns CDR1 SGHTA and CDR2 FQGNSA. In DNA, the CDR3 is TGTGCCAGCAGCTTGGATCCTAGCGGGGGGGTACGATTT. Translating it yields CASSLDPSGGVRF.